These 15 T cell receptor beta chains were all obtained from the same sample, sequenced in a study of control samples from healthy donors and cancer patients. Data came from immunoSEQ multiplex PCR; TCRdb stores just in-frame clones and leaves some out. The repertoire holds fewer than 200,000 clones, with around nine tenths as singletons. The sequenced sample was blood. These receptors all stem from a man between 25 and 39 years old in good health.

The CDR3 DNA is TGTGCCAGCAGCCAAGATGGAGTCCTCTACGAGCAGTACTTC. Its translation: CASSQDGVLYEQYF. This rearrangement joins TRBV3-1 (or the pseudogene TRBV3-2) to TRBJ2-7; D ambiguous. This CDR3 is 14 amino acids long. CDR1 and CDR2 (germline): LGHDT, YNNKEL (reference sequence). Trimming cost V 0 bases and J 3 bases, with 9 bases left between them.

For the CDR3, the DNA is TGTGCCAGCAGCTCTGTGGGGGCGGGGGAGACCCAGTACTTC. This translates into CASSSVGAGETQYF. V usage is TRBV13 and J usage is TRBJ2-5, with D perhaps being TRBD1 or TRBD2 (6 bases each). The V end lost 4 bases, the J end lost 5 bases, and 14 bases lay between the germline ends. Germline lookup yields CDR1 PRHDT and CDR2 FYEKMQ (reference sequence). This CDR3 region has 14 residues.

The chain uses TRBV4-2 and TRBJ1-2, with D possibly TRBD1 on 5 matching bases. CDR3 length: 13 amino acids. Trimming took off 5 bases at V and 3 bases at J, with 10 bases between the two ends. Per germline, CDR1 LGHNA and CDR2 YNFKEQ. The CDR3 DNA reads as TGTGCCAGCAGCGCAGGGCCCTACTATGGCTACACCTTC. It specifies CASSAGPYYGYTF.

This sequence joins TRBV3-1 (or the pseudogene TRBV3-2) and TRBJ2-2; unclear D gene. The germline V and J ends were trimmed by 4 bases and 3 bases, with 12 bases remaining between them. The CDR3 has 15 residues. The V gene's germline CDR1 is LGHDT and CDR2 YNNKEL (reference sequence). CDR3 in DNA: TGTGCCAGCAGCCCAGTACCCTTATACACCGGGGAGCTGTTTTTT. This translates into CASSPVPLYTGELFF.

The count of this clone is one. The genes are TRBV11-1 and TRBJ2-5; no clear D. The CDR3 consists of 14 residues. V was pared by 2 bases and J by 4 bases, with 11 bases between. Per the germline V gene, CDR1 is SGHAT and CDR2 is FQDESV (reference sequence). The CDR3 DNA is TGTGCCAGCAGCTTAATGCAAGCTTTAGAGACCCAGTACTTC. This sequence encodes CASSLMQALETQYF.

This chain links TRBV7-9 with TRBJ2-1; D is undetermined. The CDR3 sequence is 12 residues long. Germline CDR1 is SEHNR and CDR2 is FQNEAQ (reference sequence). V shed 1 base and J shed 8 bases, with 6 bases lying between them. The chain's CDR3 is CASSLDVYEQFF. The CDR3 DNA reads TGTGCCAGCAGCTTAGATGTGTATGAGCAGTTCTTC.

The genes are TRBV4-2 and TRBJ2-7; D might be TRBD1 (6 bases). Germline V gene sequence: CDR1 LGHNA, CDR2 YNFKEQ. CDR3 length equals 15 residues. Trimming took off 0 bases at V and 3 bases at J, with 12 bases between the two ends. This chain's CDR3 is CASSQDLPGVYEQYF. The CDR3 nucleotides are TGTGCCAGCAGCCAAGATCTTCCAGGGGTCTACGAGCAGTACTTC.

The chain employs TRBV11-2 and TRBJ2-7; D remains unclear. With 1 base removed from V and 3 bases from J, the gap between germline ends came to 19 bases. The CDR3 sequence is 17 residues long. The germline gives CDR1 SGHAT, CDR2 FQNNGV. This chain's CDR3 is CASSLAGRGPLDYEQYF. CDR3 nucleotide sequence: TGTGCCAGCAGCTTAGCCGGCAGAGGTCCTCTTGACTACGAGCAGTACTTC. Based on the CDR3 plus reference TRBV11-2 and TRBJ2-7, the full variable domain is EAGVAQSPRYKIIEKRQSVAFWCNPISGHATLYWYQQILGQGPKLLIQFQNNGVVDDSQLPKDRFSAERLKGVDSTLKIQPAKLEDSAVYLCASSLAGRGPLDYEQYFGPGTRLTVT.

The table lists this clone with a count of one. The CDR3 sequence is CASSFGTSGEQYF. The CDR3 DNA follows: TGTGCCAGCAGTTTTGGGACTAGCGGGGAGCAGTACTTC. V and J are TRBV28 and TRBJ2-7; 12 bases match TRBD2. The CDR3 sequence is 13 residues long. The germline V gene has CDR1 MDHEN and CDR2 SYDVKM. J gave up 7 bases and V 3 bases, and 1 base lay outside the gene matches.

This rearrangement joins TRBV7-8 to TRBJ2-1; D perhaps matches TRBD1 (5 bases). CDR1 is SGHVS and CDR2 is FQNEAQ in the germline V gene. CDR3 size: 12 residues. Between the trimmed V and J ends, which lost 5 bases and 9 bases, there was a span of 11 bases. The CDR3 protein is CASSAKGPEQFF. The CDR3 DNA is TGTGCCAGCAGCGCAAAGGGGCCTGAGCAGTTCTTC.

The CDR3 reads CASGLVPPTGARDHEQYF. The CDR3 DNA sequence: TGTGCTAGTGGTTTGGTACCCCCAACGGGGGCTCGGGACCACGAGCAGTACTTC. The chain joins TRBV12-5 to TRBJ2-7, with D perhaps assigned TRBD1 or TRBD2 (6 bases each). CDR3 size: 18 residues. Germline V CDR1 and CDR2: LGHNT, FRNRAP. Trimming took 0 bases from V and 5 from J, leaving 23 bases between them.

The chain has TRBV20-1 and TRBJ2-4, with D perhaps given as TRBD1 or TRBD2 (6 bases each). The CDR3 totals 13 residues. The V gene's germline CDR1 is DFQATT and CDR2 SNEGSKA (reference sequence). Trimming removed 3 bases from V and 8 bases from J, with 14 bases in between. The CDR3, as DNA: TGCAGTGCTAGTTTTTGGGGGGCGGACATTCAGTACTTC. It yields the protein CSASFWGADIQYF.

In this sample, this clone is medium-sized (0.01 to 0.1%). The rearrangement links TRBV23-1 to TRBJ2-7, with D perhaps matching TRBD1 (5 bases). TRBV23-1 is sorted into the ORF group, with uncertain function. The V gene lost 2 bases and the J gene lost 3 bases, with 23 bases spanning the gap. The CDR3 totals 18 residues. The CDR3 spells CASSQNGARGPPLYEQYF. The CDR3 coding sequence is TGCGCCAGCAGTCAAAATGGGGCAAGGGGCCCCCCTCTCTACGAGCAGTACTTC.

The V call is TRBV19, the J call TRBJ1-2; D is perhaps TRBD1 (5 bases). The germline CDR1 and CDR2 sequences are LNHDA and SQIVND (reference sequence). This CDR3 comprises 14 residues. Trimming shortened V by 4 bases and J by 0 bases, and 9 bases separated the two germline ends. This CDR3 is CASSRGLANYGYTF. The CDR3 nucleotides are TGTGCCAGTAGTAGGGGACTAGCTAACTATGGCTACACCTTC.

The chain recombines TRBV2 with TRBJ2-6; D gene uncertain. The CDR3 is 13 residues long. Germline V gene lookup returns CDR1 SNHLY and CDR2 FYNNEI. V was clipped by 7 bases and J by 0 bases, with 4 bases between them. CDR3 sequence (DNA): TGTGCCAGCACAAGCTCTGGGGCCAACGTCCTGACTTTC. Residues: CASTSSGANVLTF.